The following is a T cell receptor (beta chain) sequence with its context. Germline trimming cut 6 bases from V and 2 bases from J; bases unmatched to any gene: 5. There are 14 residues in the CDR3. Germline V CDR1 and CDR2: WSHSY, SAAADI. TCRdb's table, derived via immunoSEQ multiplex PCR, lists solely in-frame clones and lacks some. This sample has fewer than 250,000 clones, with around 83% found just once. These data are taken from a study of blood T cell repertoires in COVID-19. Looking at the study overall: Spain, Italy and the United States supplied samples that represented acute and convalescent COVID-19.

The sequence was obtained from a woman between 45 and 60 years old with acute or convalescent COVID-19. The chain couples TRBV10-2 to TRBJ2-3; 7 nucleotides line up with TRBD1. The material sequenced was peripheral blood. The CDR3 nucleotides read TGCGCCAGCAGGGTCGGACAGGCCACAGATACGCAGTATTTT. Protein: CASRVGQATDTQYF.